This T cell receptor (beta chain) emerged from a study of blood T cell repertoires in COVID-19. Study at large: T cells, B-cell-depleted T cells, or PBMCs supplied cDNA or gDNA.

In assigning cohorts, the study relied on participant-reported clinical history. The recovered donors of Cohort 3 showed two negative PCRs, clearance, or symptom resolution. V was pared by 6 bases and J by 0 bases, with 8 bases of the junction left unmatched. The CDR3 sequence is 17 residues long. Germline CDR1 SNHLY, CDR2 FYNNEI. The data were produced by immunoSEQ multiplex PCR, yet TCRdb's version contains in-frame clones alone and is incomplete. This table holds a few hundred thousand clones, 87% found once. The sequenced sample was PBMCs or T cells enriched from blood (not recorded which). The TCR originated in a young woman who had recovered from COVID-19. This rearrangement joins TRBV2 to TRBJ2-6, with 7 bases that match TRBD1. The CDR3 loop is CASRFDRESSGANVLTF. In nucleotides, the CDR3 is TGTGCCAGCAGATTCGACAGGGAGAGCTCTGGGGCCAACGTCCTGACTTTC.